The rows below give T cell receptor beta chains drawn from one sample of a study of metastatic and nonmetastatic thyroid tumors. TCRdb re-called the PCR reads through MiXCR. This sample has about 70,000 clones, with less than 20% found just once. The sequenced sample consisted of blood. The receptors originated from a female donor with papillary thyroid cancer or a benign thyroid nodule (not recorded which). Some clones in this sample may be carry-over from other donors' samples. Each CDR3 is given with its conserved first and last residue. A D gene is named only where the DNA matches it firmly. Some rows have no size entry. The others give once, few or many, or a class for an expanded clone.

d_call | clone_size | j_call | v_call | cdr3_nt | cdr3_aa
NA | NA | TRBJ1-2 | TRBV5-1 | TGCGCCAGCAGCTTGGTAGTGCAGACCTATGGCTACACCTTC | CASSLVVQTYGYTF
TRBD1 | many | TRBJ1-5 | TRBV20-1 | TGCAGTGCTAGATCTCCGACAGGGGAGAATCAGCCCCAGCATTTT | CSARSPTGENQPQHF
NA | few | TRBJ2-1 | TRBV12-3/TRBV12-4 | TGTGCCAGCAGTTTCGGGACACCACCCTACAATGAGCAGTTCTTC | CASSFGTPPYNEQFF
NA | many | TRBJ1-3 | TRBV12-3/TRBV12-4 | TGTGCCAGCAGTTTCAGTCAGGCCGGAAACACCATATATTTT | CASSFSQAGNTIYF
TRBD2 | many | TRBJ2-1 | TRBV5-1 | TGCGCCAGCAGCTTTCCCGGGACTAGCGGAAATGAGCAGTTCTTC | CASSFPGTSGNEQFF
TRBD2 | NA | TRBJ2-5 | TRBV3-1 | TGTGCCAGCATCCAAGAGCGGGAGGAGGTTGACGAGACCCAGTACTTC | CASIQEREEVDETQYF
NA | many | TRBJ1-4 | TRBV12-5 | TGTGCTAGTGGTGCCGGGACGTCAAATGAAAAACTGTTTTTT | CASGAGTSNEKLFF
TRBD1 | once | TRBJ1-3 | TRBV30 | TGTGCCTGGACTACAGGGGGATGGGGAAACACCATATATTTT | CAWTTGGWGNTIYF
TRBD2 | many | TRBJ2-5 | TRBV4-1 | TGCGCCAGCCGGGCTAGCGGGGGTCTTCAAGAGACCCAGTACTTC | CASRASGGLQETQYF
NA | many | TRBJ1-4 | TRBV4-2 | TGTGCCAGCAGCCAAGGACAGTTTAACCAGAATGAAAAACTGTTTTTT | CASSQGQFNQNEKLFF
TRBD1 | NA | TRBJ1-2 | TRBV5-8 | TGTGCCAGCAGCAGCTCGGACAGGCGAGCTAACTATGGCTACACCTTC | CASSSSDRRANYGYTF
NA | many | TRBJ2-7 | TRBV13 | TGTGCCAGCACCCAAGGGGGACCATTGACAATTTACGAGCAGTACTTC | CASTQGGPLTIYEQYF
NA | few | TRBJ1-2 | TRBV27 | TGTGCCAGCAGCCCAACAGGGAATGGCTACACCTTC | CASSPTGNGYTF
NA | many | TRBJ2-2 | TRBV7-6 | TGTGCCAGCAGCACCCTAAACACCGGGGAGCTGTTTTTT | CASSTLNTGELFF